What follows are 27 T cell receptor beta chains derived from one specimen sequenced in a study of T cell changes during pregnancy in multiple sclerosis. The protocol was immunoSEQ multiplex PCR, while the TCRdb copy is restricted to in-frame clones and leaves out a portion. This table has fewer than 20,000 clones, roughly 84% appearing once. The source material was CD8+ T cells from peripheral blood mononuclear cells, sampled after pregnancy. These receptors originate from a female donor with multiple sclerosis, enrolled in a pregnancy study.

The chain joins TRBV6-1 to TRBJ1-2; 9 positions match TRBD1. The CDR3 has 15 residues. Germline lookup yields CDR1 MNHNS and CDR2 SASEGT. The V segment lost 3 bases and the J segment 2 bases; nucleotides outside the gene matches: 4. CDR3 sequence (DNA): TGTGCCAGCAGTGAGGCCGGGACAGGGAACTATGGCTACACCTTC. This sequence encodes CASSEAGTGNYGYTF.

The genes are TRBV11-3 and TRBJ2-7, with D possibly being TRBD2 (7 bases). In germline, CDR1 is SGHNT, CDR2 YENEEA. This CDR3 spans 15 amino acids. The ends were cut back, 5 bases at V and 2 bases at J, with 16 bases in the middle. In DNA, the CDR3 is TGTGCCAGCAGCCAGGAGGGGGGGGGCACCTACGAGCAGTACTTC. Translation: CASSQEGGGTYEQYF. The variable domain in full, with the rest retrieved from reference TRBV11-3 and TRBJ2-7, is EAGVVQSPRYKIIEKKQPVAFWCNPISGHNTLYWYLQNLGQGPELLIRYENEEAVDDSQLPKDRFSAERLKGVDSTLKIQPAELGDSAVYLCASSQEGGGTYEQYFGPGTRLTVT.

This chain links TRBV11-3 with TRBJ2-7; D is possibly TRBD2 (5 bases). Trimming cost V 5 bases and J 5 bases, with 10 bases left between them. Germline CDR1 is SGHNT and CDR2 is YENEEA. The CDR3 length is 12 residues. Written as DNA, the CDR3 is TGTGCCAGCAGCGGTTTGGGAGACGAGCAGTACTTC. Encoded protein: CASSGLGDEQYF.

At least ten counts were recorded for this clone. The chain combines TRBV2 with TRBJ1-2; 7 bases map to TRBD1. The CDR3 consists of 17 residues. V gave up 6 bases and J gave up 0 bases; unmatched junction bases: 13. Germline CDR1 SNHLY, CDR2 FYNNEI. The CDR3 coding sequence is TGTGCCAGCAGCGATTTGGACAGGACTAATGCTAACTATGGCTACACCTTC. Translated: CASSDLDRTNANYGYTF.

CDR3 sequence: CASSFDPGQETHSNQPQHF. The CDR3 bases are TGTGCCAGCAGCTTCGACCCGGGACAGGAGACTCATAGCAATCAGCCCCAGCATTTT. This chain connects TRBV7-8 to TRBJ1-5, with 8 nucleotides matching TRBD1. V shed 3 bases, J shed 0 bases, and the junction held 13 bases outside the gene matches. CDR3 length equals 19 residues. Per the germline V gene, CDR1 is SGHVS and CDR2 is FQNEAQ.

The V and J genes are TRBV10-1 and TRBJ2-6; 9 bases map to TRBD1. The CDR3 loop spans 17 amino acids. From germline, CDR1 is WNHNN and CDR2 SYGVQD (reference sequence). J lost 2 bases, V lost 3 bases, and 5 bases had no gene match. CDR3 protein: CASSDPGQGTGANVLTF. DNA for the CDR3: TGCGCCAGCAGTGATCCGGGACAGGGTACTGGGGCCAACGTCCTGACTTTC.

This chain uses TRBV2 with TRBJ1-2; 8 bases line up with TRBD1. This CDR3 comprises 14 residues. Germline trimming cut 6 bases from V and 0 bases from J; bases unmatched to any gene: 3. Per germline, CDR1 SNHLY and CDR2 FYNNEI. CDR3: CASSWTGPNYGYTF. The CDR3 region has the DNA TGTGCCAGCAGCTGGACAGGGCCTAACTATGGCTACACCTTC.

V is TRBV6-6 and J is TRBJ1-2; 12 nucleotides match TRBD1. V was pared by 2 bases and J by 6 bases, with 4 bases of the junction left unmatched. CDR3 length equals 15 residues. In germline, CDR1 is MNHNY, CDR2 SVGAGI (reference sequence). The CDR3, as DNA: TGTGCCAGCAGTTACCAAAGGGACAGGGGGCATGGCTACACCTTC. Its protein is CASSYQRDRGHGYTF.

This clone came up once. The CDR3 here is CASRPGQDNYGYTF. CDR3 DNA sequence: TGTGCCAGCAGGCCCGGTCAGGATAACTATGGCTACACCTTC. V is TRBV5-4 and J is TRBJ1-2; D is ambiguous. The CDR3 extends over 14 amino acids. The germline V gene encodes CDR1 SGHNT and CDR2 YYREEE (reference sequence). With 5 bases removed from V and 1 base from J, the gap between germline ends came to 12 bases.

The chain is built from TRBV4-3 and TRBJ2-7; D may be TRBD1 (6 bases). The CDR3 loop spans 16 amino acids. Trimming cost V 0 bases and J 2 bases, with 14 bases left between them. The V gene's germline CDR1 is LGHNA and CDR2 YSLEER. The CDR3: CASSQDRHRATYEQYF. DNA of the CDR3: TGCGCCAGCAGCCAAGACCGGCACAGGGCCACCTACGAGCAGTACTTC.

The chain joins TRBV6-5 to TRBJ2-2, with D hard to call. The CDR3 spans 16 residues. V was trimmed by 0 bases and J by 1 base, leaving 9 bases between them. Germline CDR1 and CDR2: MNHEY and SVGAGI. The DNA of the CDR3 is TGTGCCAGCAGTTACTCCATGGGCAGGAACACCGGGGAGCTGTTTTTT. It encodes CASSYSMGRNTGELFF.

The J gene is TRBJ1-3, the V gene TRBV7-3, with TRBD1 identical over 7 bases. Germline loops: CDR1 SGHTA, CDR2 FQGTGA. Trimming at V came to 3 bases and at J to 0 bases, leaving 8 bases not matched to a gene. This CDR3 is 17 amino acids long. The CDR3 here is CASSLDGTVSSGNTIYF. The DNA of the CDR3 is TGTGCCAGCAGCTTGGACGGGACAGTCTCCTCTGGAAACACCATATATTTT.

The chain couples TRBV11-2 to TRBJ2-1, with no clear D. Trimming shortened V by 0 bases and J by 5 bases, and 5 bases separated the two germline ends. The CDR3 is 13 amino acids. Germline CDR1 is SGHAT and CDR2 is FQNNGV. This CDR3 is CASSLDTHNEQFF. CDR3 bases: TGTGCCAGCAGCTTAGACACACACAATGAGCAGTTCTTC.

This clone was observed a single time. The gene calls are TRBV19 and TRBJ2-7; D uncertain. The V gene lost 3 bases and the J gene lost 4 bases, with 10 bases spanning the gap. Germline values: CDR1 LNHDA, CDR2 SQIVND (reference sequence). The CDR3 loop spans 13 amino acids. In DNA, the CDR3 is TGTGCCAGTAGTATGCGGCCTCTATACGAGCAGTACTTC. It translates to CASSMRPLYEQYF. Full variable domain (outside the CDR3, taken from reference TRBV19 and TRBJ2-7): DGGITQSPKYLFRKEGQNVTLSCEQNLNHDAMYWYRQDPGQGLRLIYYSQIVNDFQKGDIAEGYSVSREKKESFPLTVTSAQKNPTAFYLCASSMRPLYEQYFGPGTRLTVT.

The CDR3 sequence: CASSLGIPVWQFF. In DNA form, the CDR3 reads TGTGCCAGCAGCTTAGGTATCCCAGTTTGGCAGTTCTTC. The genes are TRBV7-9 and TRBJ2-1, with D uncertain. CDR3 length: 13 residues. V lost 1 base to trimming and J lost 12 bases, with 13 bases between them. Germline assignment: CDR1 SEHNR and CDR2 FQNEAQ (reference sequence).

V usage is TRBV19 and J usage is TRBJ2-3; no clear D gene. V was cut by 6 bases and J by 2 bases, with 9 bases left in between. From germline, CDR1 is LNHDA and CDR2 SQIVND (reference sequence). The CDR3 runs 13 residues. CDR3 amino acids: CASSQRLTDTQYF. In nucleotides, the CDR3 is TGTGCCAGTAGCCAGCGACTCACAGATACGCAGTATTTT. Complete variable domain (other parts from reference TRBV19 and TRBJ2-3): DGGITQSPKYLFRKEGQNVTLSCEQNLNHDAMYWYRQDPGQGLRLIYYSQIVNDFQKGDIAEGYSVSREKKESFPLTVTSAQKNPTAFYLCASSQRLTDTQYFGPGTRLTVL.

The chain combines TRBV6-1 with TRBJ2-2, with unresolved D. V was shortened by 4 bases and J by 5 bases, with 5 bases between the two germline ends. Germline CDR1 MNHNS, CDR2 SASEGT. CDR3 length equals 12 residues. Written as DNA, the CDR3 is TGTGCCAGCAGTGCGGGTACCGGGGAGCTGTTTTTT. It codes for CASSAGTGELFF.

The sample holds a few counts of this clone. The rearrangement joins TRBV27 to TRBJ1-6; D may be TRBD1 (5 bases). The CDR3 has 13 residues. Germline lookup yields CDR1 MNHEY and CDR2 SMNVEV (reference sequence). The V end lost 5 bases, the J end lost 10 bases, and 12 bases lay between the germline ends. CDR3: CASSIGTGSPLHF. DNA of the CDR3: TGTGCCAGCAGTATAGGGACTGGGTCACCCCTCCACTTT.

The chain carries TRBV7-2 and TRBJ2-1; D is possibly TRBD2 (5 bases). With 1 base removed from V and 7 bases from J, the gap between germline ends came to 11 bases. The CDR3 length is 14 residues. Germline loops: CDR1 SGHTA, CDR2 FQGNSA. This CDR3 is CASSLGYGENEQFF. As DNA, the CDR3 is TGTGCCAGCAGCTTAGGCTACGGGGAGAATGAGCAGTTCTTC.

This chain joins TRBV29-1 and TRBJ1-2, with no clear D. V lost 0 bases to trimming and J lost 7 bases, with 9 bases between them. Germline V CDR1 and CDR2: SQVTM, ANQGSEA. The CDR3 is 12 amino acids. The CDR3 is CSVEDQAGGYTF. CDR3 coding DNA: TGCAGCGTTGAAGACCAAGCGGGTGGCTACACCTTC. Combining the CDR3 with reference TRBV29-1 and TRBJ1-2 gives the whole variable domain SAVISQKPSRDICQRGTSLTIQCQVDSQVTMMFWYRQQPGQSLTLIATANQGSEATYESGFVIDKFPISRPNLTFSTLTVSNMSPEDSSIYLCSVEDQAGGYTFGSGTRLTVV.

This clone was observed a single time. The sample holds other DNA sequences that translate to the same CDR3. The rearrangement uses TRBV27 and TRBJ1-1, with 10 bases aligning to TRBD1. The V and J ends lost 5 bases and 4 bases, in that order; junction bases with no gene match: 4. In germline, CDR1 is MNHEY, CDR2 SMNVEV (reference sequence). This CDR3 has 14 amino acids. CDR3 sequence (DNA): TGTGCCAGCAGTCCCGGGACAGGGGTCACTGAAGCTTTCTTT. Its protein is CASSPGTGVTEAFF.

The chain's CDR3 is CASSPDSNYGYTF. The CDR3 nucleotides are TGTGCCAGTAGTCCGGACAGTAACTATGGCTACACCTTC. The V and J genes are TRBV19 and TRBJ1-2, with D perhaps TRBD1 (6 bases). CDR3 length: 13 residues. CDR1 is LNHDA, CDR2 SQIVND, per germline (reference sequence). V dropped 5 bases and J dropped 1 base, with 8 bases sitting between them.

The V call is TRBV7-3, the J call TRBJ2-2; 12 bases line up with TRBD2. Germline lookup yields CDR1 SGHTA and CDR2 FQGTGA. The CDR3 runs 17 residues. With 3 bases clipped from V and 6 bases from J, the junction kept 8 bases outside the gene matches. Here the CDR3 reads CASSFLAGGPIAGELFF. The CDR3 DNA reads as TGTGCCAGCAGCTTCCTAGCGGGGGGGCCTATAGCCGGGGAGCTGTTTTTT.

This chain joins TRBV6-4 and TRBJ1-5, with unresolved D. Germline V gene data show CDR1 as MRHNA and CDR2 as SNTAGT. The CDR3 loop spans 13 amino acids. Trimming removed 3 bases from V and 4 bases from J, with 7 bases in between. The CDR3 spells CASSEGSNQPQHF. The CDR3 nucleotides are TGTGCCAGCAGTGAAGGGAGTAATCAGCCCCAGCATTTT.

The genes are TRBV7-6 and TRBJ2-2; D call uncertain. The V gene lost 1 base and the J gene lost 0 bases, with 9 bases spanning the gap. The length of the CDR3 is 16 residues. The V gene's germline CDR1 is SGHVS and CDR2 FNYEAQ. In DNA, the CDR3 is TGTGCCAGCAGCTTAGACGTCAGGACGAACACCGGGGAGCTGTTTTTT. Translation gives CASSLDVRTNTGELFF.

The table lists this clone with a few counts. The chain combines TRBV7-3 with TRBJ2-2, with no clear D. Germline CDR1 reads SGHTA; CDR2 reads FQGTGA. V was clipped by 1 base and J by 3 bases, with 6 bases between them. CDR3 length: 14 residues. CDR3: CASSLISDTGELFF. As DNA, the CDR3 is TGTGCCAGCAGCTTAATTTCGGACACCGGGGAGCTGTTTTTT.

The V call is TRBV5-6, the J call TRBJ2-1; D unresolved. This CDR3 is built from 13 residues. From germline, CDR1 is SGHDT and CDR2 YYEEEE. Trimming cost V 6 bases and J 6 bases, with 13 bases left between them. The CDR3 bases are TGTGCCAGCATCCCTAGGTCAAGCAATGAGCAGTTCTTC. Translated, it gives CASIPRSSNEQFF.